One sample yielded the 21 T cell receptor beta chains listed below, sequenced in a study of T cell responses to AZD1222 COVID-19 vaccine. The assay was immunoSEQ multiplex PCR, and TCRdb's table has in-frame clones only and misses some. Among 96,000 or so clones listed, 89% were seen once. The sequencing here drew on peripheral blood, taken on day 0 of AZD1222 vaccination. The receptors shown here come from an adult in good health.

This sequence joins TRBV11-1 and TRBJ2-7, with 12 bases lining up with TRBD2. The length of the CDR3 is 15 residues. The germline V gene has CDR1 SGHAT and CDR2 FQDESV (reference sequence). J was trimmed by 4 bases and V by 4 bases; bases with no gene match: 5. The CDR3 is CASSSSGGAGYEQYF. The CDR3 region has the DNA TGTGCCAGCAGCTCTAGCGGGGGGGCCGGTTACGAGCAGTACTTC.

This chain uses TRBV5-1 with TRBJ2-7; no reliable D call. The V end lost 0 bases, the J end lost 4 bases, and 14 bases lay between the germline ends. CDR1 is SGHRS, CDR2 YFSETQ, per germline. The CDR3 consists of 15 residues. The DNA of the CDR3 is TGCGCCAGCAGCTTGGCCCCAGAGCCCCGGTACGAGCAGTACTTC. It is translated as CASSLAPEPRYEQYF.

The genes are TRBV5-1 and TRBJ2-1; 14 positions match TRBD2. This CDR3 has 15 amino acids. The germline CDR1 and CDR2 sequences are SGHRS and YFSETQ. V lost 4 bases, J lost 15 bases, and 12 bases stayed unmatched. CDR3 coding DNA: TGCGCCAGCAGCCTATCTATGACTAGCGGGGGGGCCGCGTTCTTC. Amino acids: CASSLSMTSGGAAFF.

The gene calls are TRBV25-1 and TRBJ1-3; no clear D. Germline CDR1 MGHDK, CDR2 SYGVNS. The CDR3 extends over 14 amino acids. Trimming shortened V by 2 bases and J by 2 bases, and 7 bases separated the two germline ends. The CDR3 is CASSEAGAGNTIYF. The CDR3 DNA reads TGTGCCAGCAGTGAAGCCGGGGCTGGAAACACCATATATTTT.

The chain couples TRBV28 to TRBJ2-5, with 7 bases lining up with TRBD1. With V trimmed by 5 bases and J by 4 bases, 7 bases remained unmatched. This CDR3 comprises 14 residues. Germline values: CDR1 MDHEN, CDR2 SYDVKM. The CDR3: CASSPRDSRETQYF. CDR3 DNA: TGTGCCAGCAGTCCCCGGGACAGTAGAGAGACCCAGTACTTC.

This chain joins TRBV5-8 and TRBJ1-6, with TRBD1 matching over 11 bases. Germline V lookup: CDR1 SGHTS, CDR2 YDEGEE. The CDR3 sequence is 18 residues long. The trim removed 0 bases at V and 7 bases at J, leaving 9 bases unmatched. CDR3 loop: CASSLVRAGTGGNSPLHF. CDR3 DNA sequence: TGTGCCAGCAGCTTGGTACGGGCCGGGACAGGGGGGAATTCACCCCTCCACTTT.

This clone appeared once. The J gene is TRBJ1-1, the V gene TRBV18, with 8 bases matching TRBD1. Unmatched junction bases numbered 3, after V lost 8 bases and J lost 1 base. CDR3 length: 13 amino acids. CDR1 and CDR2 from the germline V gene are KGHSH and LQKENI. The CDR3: CASNGQGNTEAFF. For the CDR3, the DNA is TGTGCCAGCAACGGACAGGGGAACACTGAAGCTTTCTTT.

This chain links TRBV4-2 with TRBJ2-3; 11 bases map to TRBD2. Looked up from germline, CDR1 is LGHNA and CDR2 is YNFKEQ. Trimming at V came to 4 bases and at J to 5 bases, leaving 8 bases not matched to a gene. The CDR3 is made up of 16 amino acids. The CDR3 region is CASSPLGLAGGDTQYF. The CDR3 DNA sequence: TGTGCCAGCAGCCCCCTCGGGCTAGCGGGGGGAGATACGCAGTATTTT.

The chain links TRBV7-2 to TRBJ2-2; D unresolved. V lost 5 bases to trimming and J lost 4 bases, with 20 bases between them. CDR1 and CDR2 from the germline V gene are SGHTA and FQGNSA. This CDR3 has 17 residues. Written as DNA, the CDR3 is TGTGCCAGCAGCCGCAGTTTAAGGGATTTGAGCACCGGGGAGCTGTTTTTT. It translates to CASSRSLRDLSTGELFF. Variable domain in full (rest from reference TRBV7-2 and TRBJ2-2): GAGVSQSPSNKVTEKGKDVELRCDPISGHTALYWYRQSLGQGLEFLIYFQGNSAPDKSGLPSDRFSAERTGGSVSTLTIQRTQQEDSAVYLCASSRSLRDLSTGELFFGEGSRLTVL.

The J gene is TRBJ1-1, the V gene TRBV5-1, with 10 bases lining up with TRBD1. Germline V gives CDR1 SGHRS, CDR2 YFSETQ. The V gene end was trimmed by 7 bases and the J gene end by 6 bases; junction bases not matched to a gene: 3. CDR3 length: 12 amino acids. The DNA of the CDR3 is TGCGCCAGCCGGGACAGGGGTCCTGAAGCTTTCTTT. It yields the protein CASRDRGPEAFF.

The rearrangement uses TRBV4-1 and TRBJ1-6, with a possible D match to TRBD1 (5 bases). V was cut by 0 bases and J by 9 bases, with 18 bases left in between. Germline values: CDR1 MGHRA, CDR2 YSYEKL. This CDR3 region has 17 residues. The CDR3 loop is CASSQDQRDGWGSPLHF. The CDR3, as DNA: TGCGCCAGCAGCCAAGATCAACGGGACGGGTGGGGTTCACCCCTCCACTTT.

The CDR3 DNA reads as TGCGCCAGCAGCAGAGACCCTGGCAATGAGCAGTTCTTC. It encodes CASSRDPGNEQFF. The rearrangement joins TRBV5-1 to TRBJ2-1; D unresolved. V lost 4 bases and J 6 bases, leaving 11 bases between the germline ends. Per the germline V gene, CDR1 is SGHRS and CDR2 is YFSETQ. CDR3 size: 13 residues. Together with reference TRBV5-1 and TRBJ2-1, the CDR3 gives the full variable domain: KAGVTQTPRYLIKTRGQQVTLSCSPISGHRSVSWYQQTPGQGLQFLFEYFSETQRNKGNFPGRFSGRQFSNSRSEMNVSTLELGDSALYLCASSRDPGNEQFFGPGTRLTVL.

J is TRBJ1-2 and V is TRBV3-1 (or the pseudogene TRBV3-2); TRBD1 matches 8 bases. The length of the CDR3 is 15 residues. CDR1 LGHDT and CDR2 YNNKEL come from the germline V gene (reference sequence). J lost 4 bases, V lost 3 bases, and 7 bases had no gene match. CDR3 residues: CASSQGQARRYGYTF. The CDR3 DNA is TGTGCCAGCAGCCAGGGACAGGCCAGGCGCTATGGCTACACCTTC.

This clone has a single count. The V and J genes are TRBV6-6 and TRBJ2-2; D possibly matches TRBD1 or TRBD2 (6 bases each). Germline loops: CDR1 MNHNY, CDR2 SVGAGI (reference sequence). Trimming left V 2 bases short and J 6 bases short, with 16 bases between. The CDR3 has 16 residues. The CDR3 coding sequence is TGTGCCAGCAGTTACGCAGTGGGGGGCTGGGCCGGGGAGCTGTTTTTT. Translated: CASSYAVGGWAGELFF.

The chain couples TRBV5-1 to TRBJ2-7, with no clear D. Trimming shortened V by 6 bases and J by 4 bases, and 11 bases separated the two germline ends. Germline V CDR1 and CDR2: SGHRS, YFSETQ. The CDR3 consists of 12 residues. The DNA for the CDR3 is TGCGCCAGCAAGCGCTCAGAATACGAGCAGTACTTC. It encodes CASKRSEYEQYF.

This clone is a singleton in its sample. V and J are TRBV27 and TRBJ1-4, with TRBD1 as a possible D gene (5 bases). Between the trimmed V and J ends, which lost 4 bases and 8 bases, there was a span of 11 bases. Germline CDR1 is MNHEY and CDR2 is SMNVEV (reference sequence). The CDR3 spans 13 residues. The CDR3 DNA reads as TGTGCCAGCAGTTCCCGGGGGAAAGAAAAACTGTTTTTT. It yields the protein CASSSRGKEKLFF.

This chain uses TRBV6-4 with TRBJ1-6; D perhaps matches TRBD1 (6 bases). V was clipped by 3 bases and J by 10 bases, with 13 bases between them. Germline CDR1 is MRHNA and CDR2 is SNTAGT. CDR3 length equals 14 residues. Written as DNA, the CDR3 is TGTGCCAGCAGTGAATCTCACAGGGAATCACCCCTCCACTTT. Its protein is CASSESHRESPLHF.

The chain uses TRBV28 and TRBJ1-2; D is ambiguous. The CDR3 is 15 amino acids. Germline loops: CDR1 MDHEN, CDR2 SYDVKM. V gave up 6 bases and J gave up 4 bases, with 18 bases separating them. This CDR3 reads CASSSGGFEGYGYTF. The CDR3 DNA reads TGTGCCAGCAGCAGCGGTGGATTTGAGGGCTATGGCTACACCTTC.

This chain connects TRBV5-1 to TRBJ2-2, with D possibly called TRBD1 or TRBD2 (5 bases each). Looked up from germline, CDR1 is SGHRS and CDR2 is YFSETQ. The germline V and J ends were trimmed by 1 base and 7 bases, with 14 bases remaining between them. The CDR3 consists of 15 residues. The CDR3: CASSLLSRGSGELFF. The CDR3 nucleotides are TGCGCCAGCAGCTTGCTCTCCCGGGGCAGCGGGGAGCTGTTTTTT.

CDR3 nucleotides: TGTGCCAGCAGCTTAGGGGGACTAGCGGGAGTCTACAATGAGCAGTTCTTC. Encoded protein: CASSLGGLAGVYNEQFF. J is TRBJ2-1 and V is TRBV7-4; 14 positions match TRBD2. Germline V lookup: CDR1 SGHVT, CDR2 SQSDAQ. The CDR3 contains 17 residues. V trimming: 1 base; J trimming: 3 bases; junction bases outside the gene matches: 2.

CDR3 nucleotides: TGTGCCAGCAGCCTACGGACAGGGATCCCCCAAACGGATGAGCAGTTCTTC. This gives the protein CASSLRTGIPQTDEQFF. The chain recombines TRBV7-2 with TRBJ2-1, with TRBD1 matching 8 bases. The germline CDR1 and CDR2 sequences are SGHTA and FQGNSA. Germline trimming cut 5 bases from V and 8 bases from J; bases unmatched to any gene: 17. The CDR3 extends over 17 amino acids.